One sample yielded the 8 T cell receptor beta chains listed below, sequenced in a study of response to subunit inactivated influenza vaccine. TCRdb used MiXCR to reprocess the RT-PCR reads, holding one entry per CDR3 protein. The sample records fewer than 700,000 distinct CDR3 sequences, approximately 12% being singletons. Specimen: PBMCs from blood, collected about 6 weeks after vaccination. These receptors came from a man aged 45-65 years who received an inactivated influenza vaccine.

This clonotype came up a few times. The CDR3 bases are TGTGCCAGCAGCTTGCGTGGACTAGCGGGCTCCTACGAGCAGTACTTC. This translates into CASSLRGLAGSYEQYF. The gene calls are TRBV5-4 and TRBJ2-7; 11 nucleotides align to TRBD2. Trimming took 1 base from V and 0 from J; bases not matched to a gene: 3. Germline V gene data show CDR1 as SGHNT and CDR2 as YYREEE (reference sequence). This CDR3 is built from 16 residues. Based on the CDR3 plus reference TRBV5-4 and TRBJ2-7, the full variable domain is ETGVTQSPTHLIKTRGQQVTLRCSSQSGHNTVSWYQQALGQGPQFIFQYYREEENGRGNFPPRFSGLQFPNYSSELNVNALELDDSALYLCASSLRGLAGSYEQYFGPGTRLTVT.

This clonotype was detected only a few times. The V call is TRBV15, the J call TRBJ2-7; 9 nucleotides match TRBD1. The CDR3 length is 15 residues. The germline gives CDR1 LNHNV, CDR2 YYDKDF (reference sequence). V trimming: 1 base; J trimming: 5 bases; junction bases outside the gene matches: 6. CDR3 sequence (DNA): TGTGCCACCAGCAGAGGAGGACAGGGGAGAGACGAGCAGTACTTC. Amino acid sequence: CATSRGGQGRDEQYF.

The V and J genes are TRBV20-1 and TRBJ2-7; possibly TRBD1 or TRBD2 for D (6 bases each). The CDR3 consists of 16 residues. Germline loops: CDR1 DFQATT, CDR2 SNEGSKA (reference sequence). Trimming took 5 bases from V and 2 from J, leaving 22 bases between them. This chain's CDR3 is CSAEAPPGANPYEQYF. For the CDR3, the DNA is TGCAGTGCTGAGGCCCCCCCGGGGGCCAATCCCTACGAGCAGTACTTC.

This clonotype was observed many times. The chain links TRBV4-3 to TRBJ2-1; 8 bases align to TRBD2. The CDR3 sequence is 18 residues long. V lost 2 bases to trimming and J lost 4 bases; unmatched junction nucleotides: 13. Germline V gene sequence: CDR1 LGHNA, CDR2 YSLEER. The CDR3 is CASSQFTHGRGRYNEQFF. CDR3 bases: TGCGCCAGCAGCCAATTCACTCACGGGAGGGGACGGTACAATGAGCAGTTCTTC.

This clonotype was detected only once. One end of the junction is discordant with germline, which a read error may explain. CDR3 protein: CASSYLGDLGNEQLF. Here the CDR3 DNA reads TGTGCCAGCAGTTACTTAGGGGACCTCGGGAATGAGCAGCTCTTC. The chain couples TRBV6-2 or TRBV6-3 to TRBJ2-1; tentatively, D is TRBD1 or TRBD2 (5 bases each). The CDR3 runs 15 residues. In germline, CDR1 is MNHEY, CDR2 SVGEGT.

V and J are TRBV6-2 or TRBV6-3 and TRBJ2-2; perhaps TRBD2 as D (6 bases). The CDR3 runs to 15 residues. The V end lost 5 bases, the J end lost 6 bases, and 16 bases lay between the germline ends. Germline-derived CDR1 and CDR2 are MNHEY and SVGEGT. The CDR3 region has the DNA TGTGCCAGCAGTGGAGGGACCCTCGGCCCCGGGGAGCTGTTTTTT. It encodes CASSGGTLGPGELFF.

Many counts were recorded for this clonotype. This rearrangement joins TRBV27 to TRBJ2-3; 9 bases map to TRBD1. V lost 3 bases, J lost 2 bases, and 6 bases stayed unmatched. CDR3 size: 16 residues. Germline V CDR1 and CDR2: MNHEY, SMNVEV (reference sequence). For the CDR3, the DNA is TGTGCCAGCAGTTTCCAAGGGACAGGGCCCACAGATACGCAGTATTTT. Encoded protein: CASSFQGTGPTDTQYF.

This clonotype was observed a few times. The V and J genes are TRBV7-2 and TRBJ2-7, with unresolved D. The V and J ends lost 2 bases and 4 bases respectively, with 12 bases between them. Germline V lookup: CDR1 SGHTA, CDR2 FQGNSA. The length of the CDR3 is 14 residues. CDR3 sequence reads: CASSLQTSSYEQYF. The CDR3 DNA follows: TGTGCCAGCAGCTTACAGACTTCCTCATACGAGCAGTACTTC.